This T cell receptor beta chain is drawn from a study of T cells in localized non-small cell lung cancer. General study points: When the top 100 tumor clones were examined, a median roughly 62 of them also appeared in the adjacent lung, which was paired and uninvolved. Sequencing was limited to one tumor region, leaving the possibility of heterogeneity open. Uninvolved adjacent lung, not tumor, had the highest T cell clonality.

V gave up 5 bases and J gave up 4 bases; unmatched junction bases: 13. The length of the CDR3 is 19 residues. Germline values: CDR1 SGHNT, CDR2 YENEEA. Assay: immunoSEQ multiplex PCR; the TCRdb copy retains only in-frame clones and omits some. Found here are 870 or so clones, around 28% of them singletons; the top ten hold roughly 15%. By proportion, this clone is large (0.1 to 1%). As yet, its antigen is unknown. The receptor's source is a man between 40 and 75 years old with stage III lung adenocarcinoma. The J gene is TRBJ2-3, the V gene TRBV11-3; 15 positions match TRBD2. The sample here was lung tumor tissue, taken before any cancer treatment. The CDR3 region is CASSQKAGTSGGLADTQYF. The CDR3 DNA reads as TGTGCCAGCAGCCAAAAGGCGGGGACTAGCGGGGGGTTGGCAGATACGCAGTATTTT.